The entry below describes one T cell receptor (beta chain). The data were obtained in a study of technical replicates of blood from a handful of donors. Trimming left V 3 bases short and J 1 base short, with 9 bases between. Germline V gene sequence: CDR1 MDHEN, CDR2 SYDVKM. The CDR3 is 14 residues long. Clones were sequenced by immunoSEQ multiplex PCR, and TCRdb holds only the in-frame ones, with some missing. There are fewer than 95,000 clones in the sample; approximately 95% occur only once, and 0.2% to 0.3% lies in the top ten. The chain has TRBV28 and TRBJ1-1; a possible D gene is TRBD1 (6 bases). The sample taken for sequencing was T cells isolated from PBMCs. The TCR originated in a human donor in good health. CDR3 loop: CASSLSRGNTEAFF. The DNA of the CDR3 is TGTGCCAGCAGTTTGAGCAGGGGGAACACTGAAGCTTTCTTT.